This TCR beta chain was documented in a study of lymphopenia after photon versus proton radiotherapy. TCRdb keeps only in-frame clones here, not all; method: immunoSEQ multiplex PCR. The sample yields approximately 30,000 clones, roughly four fifths seen once. The germline CDR1 and CDR2 sequences are LNHNV and YYDKDF (reference sequence). V lost 3 bases and J lost 5; bases outside the gene matches: 5. The CDR3 is 15 amino acids. Details on this clone: The antigen is undetermined.

Points from the study as a whole: Authors raise, but do not show, better survival with proton therapy. Post-nadir diversity loss with photons came from oligoclonal expansion, particularly CD8+ Temra cells.

The J gene is TRBJ2-1, the V gene TRBV15; TRBD2 aligns across 9 bases. The sequence came from a woman aged 45-65 years with pancreatic cancer. The input for sequencing was peripheral blood, taken from a patient treated with photon-based radiotherapy. In nucleotides, the CDR3 is TGTGCCACCAGCAGTCTGACTAGCGGAAACAATGAGCAGTTCTTC. Its protein is CATSSLTSGNNEQFF.